This TCR beta chain emerged from a study of blood T cell repertoires in COVID-19. The table came from immunoSEQ multiplex PCR; TCRdb's copy has only in-frame clones and leaves some out. The sample lists approximately 75,000 clones, 75% to 90% occurring once. The junction had 8 bases not matched to a gene; V was cut back by 3 bases and J by 3 bases. CDR1 and CDR2 (germline): KGHSH, LQKENI. The CDR3 contains 16 residues. The receptor was isolated from a man aged 80 or over with COVID-19, enrolled during active disease. Sequences were obtained from peripheral blood. The gene calls are TRBV18 and TRBJ2-3; 8 nucleotides agree with TRBD1. CDR3 region: CASSPGQEGVTDTQYF. Here the CDR3 DNA reads TGTGCCAGCTCACCGGGACAGGAGGGGGTTACAGATACGCAGTATTTT.